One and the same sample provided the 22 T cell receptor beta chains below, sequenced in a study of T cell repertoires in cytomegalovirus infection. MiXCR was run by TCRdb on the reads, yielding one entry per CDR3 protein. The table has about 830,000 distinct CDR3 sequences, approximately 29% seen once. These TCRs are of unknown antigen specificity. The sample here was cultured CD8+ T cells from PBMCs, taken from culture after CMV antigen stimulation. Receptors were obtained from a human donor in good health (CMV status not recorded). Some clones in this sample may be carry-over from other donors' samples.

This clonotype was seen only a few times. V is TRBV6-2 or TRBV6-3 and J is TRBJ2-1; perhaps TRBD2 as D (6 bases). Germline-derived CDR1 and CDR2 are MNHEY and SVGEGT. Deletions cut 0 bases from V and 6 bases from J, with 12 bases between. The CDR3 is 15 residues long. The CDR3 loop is CASSYSRRAGNEQFF. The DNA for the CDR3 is TGTGCCAGCAGTTACTCGAGGAGGGCAGGCAATGAGCAGTTCTTC.

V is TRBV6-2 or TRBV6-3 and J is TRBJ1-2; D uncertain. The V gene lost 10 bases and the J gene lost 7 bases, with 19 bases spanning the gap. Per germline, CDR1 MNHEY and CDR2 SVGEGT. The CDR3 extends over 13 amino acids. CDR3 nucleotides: TGTGCCACAAATGGGGAGGTGCTGCGTGGCTACACCTTC. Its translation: CATNGEVLRGYTF.

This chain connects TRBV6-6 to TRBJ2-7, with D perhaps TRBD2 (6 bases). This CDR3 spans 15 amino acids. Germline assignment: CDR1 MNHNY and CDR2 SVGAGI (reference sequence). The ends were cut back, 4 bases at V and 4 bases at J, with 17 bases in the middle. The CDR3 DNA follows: TGTGCCAGCAGTTGGGGCGGGACGGCTTCTTACGAGCAGTACTTC. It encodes CASSWGGTASYEQYF.

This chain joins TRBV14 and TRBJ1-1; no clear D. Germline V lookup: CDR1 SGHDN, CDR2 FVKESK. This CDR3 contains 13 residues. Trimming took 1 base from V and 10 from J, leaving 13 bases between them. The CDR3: CASSQGKRVGAFF. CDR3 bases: TGTGCCAGCAGCCAAGGAAAGAGGGTTGGAGCTTTCTTT. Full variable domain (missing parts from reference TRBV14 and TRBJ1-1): EAGVTQFPSHSVIEKGQTVTLRCDPISGHDNLYWYRRVMGKEIKFLLHFVKESKQDESGMPNNRFLAERTGGTYSTLKVQPAELEDSGVYFCASSQGKRVGAFFGQGTRLTVV.

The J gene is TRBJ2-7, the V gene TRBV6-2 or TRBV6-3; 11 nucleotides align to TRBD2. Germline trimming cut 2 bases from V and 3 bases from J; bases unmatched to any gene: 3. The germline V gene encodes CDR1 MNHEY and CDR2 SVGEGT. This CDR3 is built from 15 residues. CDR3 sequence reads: CASSYATSGSYEQYF. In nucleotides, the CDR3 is TGTGCCAGCAGTTACGCCACTAGCGGGAGCTACGAGCAGTACTTC.

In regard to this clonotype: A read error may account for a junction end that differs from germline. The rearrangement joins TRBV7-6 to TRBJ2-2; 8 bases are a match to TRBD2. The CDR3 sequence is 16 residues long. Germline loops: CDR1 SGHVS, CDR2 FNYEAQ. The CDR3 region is CASSSGTRLTTGELLF. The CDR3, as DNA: TGTGCCAGCAGTTCCGGGACTAGACTTACAACCGGGGAGCTGCTTTTT. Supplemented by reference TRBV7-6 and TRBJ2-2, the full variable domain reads GAGVSQSPRYKVTKRGQDVALRCDPISGHVSLYWYRQALGQGPEFLTYFNYEAQQDKSGLPNDRFSAERPEGSISTLTIQRTEQRDSAMYRCASSSGTRLTTGELLFGEGSRLTVL.

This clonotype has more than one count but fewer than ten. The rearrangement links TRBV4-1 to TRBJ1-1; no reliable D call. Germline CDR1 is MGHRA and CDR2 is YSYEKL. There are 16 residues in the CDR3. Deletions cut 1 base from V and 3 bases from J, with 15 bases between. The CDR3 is CASSQVLPGWDTEAFF. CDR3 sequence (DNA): TGCGCCAGCAGCCAAGTCCTCCCGGGATGGGACACTGAAGCTTTCTTT.

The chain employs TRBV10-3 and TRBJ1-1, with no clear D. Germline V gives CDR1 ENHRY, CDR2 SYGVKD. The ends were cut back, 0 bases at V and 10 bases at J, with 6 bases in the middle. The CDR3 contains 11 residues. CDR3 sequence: CAISESMGAFF. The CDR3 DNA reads TGTGCCATCAGTGAGTCGATGGGAGCTTTCTTT.

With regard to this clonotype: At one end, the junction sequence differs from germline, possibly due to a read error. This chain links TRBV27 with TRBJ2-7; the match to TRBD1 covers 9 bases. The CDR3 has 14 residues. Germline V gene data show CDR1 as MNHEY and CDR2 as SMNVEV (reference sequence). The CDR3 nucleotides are TGTGGCAGCAGCTCGGCGACAGGGGGCTACGAGCAGTACTTC. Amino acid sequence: CGSSSATGGYEQYF.

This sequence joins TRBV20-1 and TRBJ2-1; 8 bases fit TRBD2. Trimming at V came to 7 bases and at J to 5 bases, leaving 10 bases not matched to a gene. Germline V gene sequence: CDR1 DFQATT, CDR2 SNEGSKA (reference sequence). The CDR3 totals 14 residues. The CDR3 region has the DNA TGCAGTGTTTCGATAGCGGGGCCCGACAATGAGCAGTTCTTC. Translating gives CSVSIAGPDNEQFF.

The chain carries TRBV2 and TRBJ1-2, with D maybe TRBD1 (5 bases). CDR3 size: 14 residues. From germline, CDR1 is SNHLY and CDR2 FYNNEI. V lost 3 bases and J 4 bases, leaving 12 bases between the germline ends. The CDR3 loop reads CASSETGGSYGYTF. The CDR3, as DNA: TGTGCCAGCAGTGAGACGGGGGGATCCTATGGCTACACCTTC.

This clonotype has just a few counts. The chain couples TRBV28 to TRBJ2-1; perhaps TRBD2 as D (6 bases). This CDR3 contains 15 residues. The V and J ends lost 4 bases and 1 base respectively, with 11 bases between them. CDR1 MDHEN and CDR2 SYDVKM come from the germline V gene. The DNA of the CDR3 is TGTGCCAGCAGTTCACTGGAGGGATCCTACAATGAGCAGTTCTTC. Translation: CASSSLEGSYNEQFF.

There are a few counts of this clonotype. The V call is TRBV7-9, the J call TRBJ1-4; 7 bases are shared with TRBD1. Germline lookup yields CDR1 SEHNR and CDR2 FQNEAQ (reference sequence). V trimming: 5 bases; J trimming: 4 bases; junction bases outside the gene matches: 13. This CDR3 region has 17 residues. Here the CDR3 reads CASSPKGWGQLNEKLFF. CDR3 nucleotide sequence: TGTGCCAGCAGCCCAAAAGGATGGGGACAGCTTAATGAAAAACTGTTTTTT.

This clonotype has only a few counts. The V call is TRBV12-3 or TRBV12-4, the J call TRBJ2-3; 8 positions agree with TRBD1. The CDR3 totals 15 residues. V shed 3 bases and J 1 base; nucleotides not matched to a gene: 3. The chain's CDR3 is CASSFKDRGTDTQYF. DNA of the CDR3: TGTGCCAGCAGTTTCAAGGACAGGGGCACAGATACGCAGTATTTT.

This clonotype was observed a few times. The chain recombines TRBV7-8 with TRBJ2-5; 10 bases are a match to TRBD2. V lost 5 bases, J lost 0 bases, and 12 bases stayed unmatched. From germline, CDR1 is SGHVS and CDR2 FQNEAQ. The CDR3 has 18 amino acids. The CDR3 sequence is CASSPSLAGERYQETQYF. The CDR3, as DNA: TGTGCCAGCAGCCCCAGCCTAGCGGGGGAGCGATACCAAGAGACCCAGTACTTC.

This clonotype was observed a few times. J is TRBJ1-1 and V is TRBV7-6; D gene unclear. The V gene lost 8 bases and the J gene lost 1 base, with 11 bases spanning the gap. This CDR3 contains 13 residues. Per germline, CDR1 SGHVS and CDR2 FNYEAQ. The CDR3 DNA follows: TGTGCCAGCGCGCGGGGAGGGAACACTGAAGCTTTCTTT. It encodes CASARGGNTEAFF.

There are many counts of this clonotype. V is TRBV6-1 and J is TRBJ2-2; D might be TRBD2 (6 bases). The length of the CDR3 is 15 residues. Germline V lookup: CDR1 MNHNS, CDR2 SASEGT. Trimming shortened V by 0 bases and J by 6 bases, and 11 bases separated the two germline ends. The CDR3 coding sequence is TGTGCCAGCAGTGAAGCTGGTAGGAGGGCCGGGGAGCTGTTTTTT. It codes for CASSEAGRRAGELFF.

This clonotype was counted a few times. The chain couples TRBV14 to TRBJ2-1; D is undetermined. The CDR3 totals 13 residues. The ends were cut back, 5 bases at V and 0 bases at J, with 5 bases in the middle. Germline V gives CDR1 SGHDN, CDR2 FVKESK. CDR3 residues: CASSVFSYNEQFF. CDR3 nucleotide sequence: TGTGCCAGCAGCGTGTTCTCCTACAATGAGCAGTTCTTC.

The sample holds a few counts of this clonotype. CDR3 in amino acids: CASSEAGWTSFSPYEQYF. CDR3 coding DNA: TGTGCCAGCAGTGAAGCGGGGTGGACAAGCTTTTCCCCCTACGAGCAGTACTTC. J is TRBJ2-7 and V is TRBV6-1, with D perhaps matching TRBD1 (5 bases). Trimming pared 0 bases from V and 2 bases from J, leaving 20 bases between. The CDR3 contains 18 residues. From germline, CDR1 is MNHNS and CDR2 SASEGT.

The CDR3 protein is CASGSGGGYNEQFF. CDR3 DNA: TGTGCTAGTGGTTCCGGGGGCGGGTACAATGAGCAGTTCTTC. This rearrangement joins TRBV12-5 to TRBJ2-1; D tentatively reads TRBD1 or TRBD2 (6 bases each). Germline values: CDR1 LGHNT, CDR2 FRNRAP. This CDR3 contains 14 residues. V was pared by 4 bases and J by 4 bases, with 11 bases between. The full variable domain, rest sourced from reference TRBV12-5 and TRBJ2-1, is DARVTQTPRHKVTEMGQEVTMRCQPILGHNTVFWYRQTMMQGLELLAYFRNRAPLDDSGMPKDRFSAEMPDATLATLKIQPSEPRDSAVYFCASGSGGGYNEQFFGPGTRLTVL.

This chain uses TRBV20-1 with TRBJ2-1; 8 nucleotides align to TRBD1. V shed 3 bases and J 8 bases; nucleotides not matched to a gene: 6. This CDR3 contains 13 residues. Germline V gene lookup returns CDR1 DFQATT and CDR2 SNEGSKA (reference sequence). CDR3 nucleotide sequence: TGCAGTGCTAGTAGGCAGGGGGCCTATGAGCAGTTCTTC. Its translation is CSASRQGAYEQFF.

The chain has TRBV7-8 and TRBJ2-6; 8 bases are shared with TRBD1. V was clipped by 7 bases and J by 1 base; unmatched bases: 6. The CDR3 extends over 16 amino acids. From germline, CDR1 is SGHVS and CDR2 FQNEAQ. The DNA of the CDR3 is TGTGCCAGCAAATGGGACAGGTTATCTGGGGCCAACGTCCTGACTTTC. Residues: CASKWDRLSGANVLTF.